This T cell receptor (beta chain) is drawn from a study of Graves' ophthalmopathy and Graves' hyperthyroidism. Overall study: The term stable hyperthyroidism indicated an absence of ophthalmopathy within 18 months of follow-up. Study observations and caveats: The model's ophthalmopathy progression predictions had more than 55% sensitivity and less than 75% specificity. Also, most clonotypes expanded in the thyroid above 0.001 frequency appeared in blood.

This clonotype has at least ten counts. Its specificity is not known. Ineligible for inclusion were patients with other autoimmune diseases, uncontrolled infections, pregnancy or lactation. From germline, CDR1 is SGHDT and CDR2 YYEEEE. Trimming took 4 bases from V and 5 from J, leaving 13 bases between them. The CDR3 consists of 14 residues. RNA transcripts yielded amplified TCR beta CDR3 regions. Second-round multiplex PCR came after a first-round RT-PCR that employed HTBI primers. TCRdb re-called the multiplex PCR reads with MiXCR, one entry per CDR3 protein. The repertoire has around 1,000,000 distinct CDR3 sequences, less than 45% of them found once; the top ten carry more than 9.5%.

This receptor was identified in an adult man with Graves' hyperthyroidism. The chain has TRBV5-6 and TRBJ1-5, with D maybe TRBD1 (5 bases). Sample: peripheral blood or thyroid tissue (not recorded which). This chain's CDR3 is CASSNGPGDQPQHF. DNA of the CDR3: TGTGCCAGCAGCAATGGGCCGGGGGATCAGCCCCAGCATTTT.